This paragraph covers one T cell receptor (beta chain) sequence. The record originates from a study of T-cell reconstitution after alpha-beta-depleted transplantation in children. The TCRbeta library was prepared with unique molecular identifiers. MiXCR, run by TCRdb on the PCR reads, gives a single entry per CDR3 protein. Found here are approximately 520,000 distinct CDR3 sequences, approximately 32% of them singletons; the top ten hold 2% to 2.5%. The sample was PBMCs from the stem cell graft donor, taken from the stem cell graft. The sequence came from a human donor who donated a stem cell graft to a child with aplastic anemia.

The CDR3 nucleotides are TGCGCCAGCAGCCAAATAGATGGCCGCTATGGCTACACCTTC. Its translation is CASSQIDGRYGYTF. This chain joins TRBV4-3 and TRBJ1-2; D not resolved. The CDR3 totals 14 residues. CDR1 is LGHNA and CDR2 is YSLEER in the germline V gene. V lost 2 bases, J lost 4 bases, and 11 bases lay in between.